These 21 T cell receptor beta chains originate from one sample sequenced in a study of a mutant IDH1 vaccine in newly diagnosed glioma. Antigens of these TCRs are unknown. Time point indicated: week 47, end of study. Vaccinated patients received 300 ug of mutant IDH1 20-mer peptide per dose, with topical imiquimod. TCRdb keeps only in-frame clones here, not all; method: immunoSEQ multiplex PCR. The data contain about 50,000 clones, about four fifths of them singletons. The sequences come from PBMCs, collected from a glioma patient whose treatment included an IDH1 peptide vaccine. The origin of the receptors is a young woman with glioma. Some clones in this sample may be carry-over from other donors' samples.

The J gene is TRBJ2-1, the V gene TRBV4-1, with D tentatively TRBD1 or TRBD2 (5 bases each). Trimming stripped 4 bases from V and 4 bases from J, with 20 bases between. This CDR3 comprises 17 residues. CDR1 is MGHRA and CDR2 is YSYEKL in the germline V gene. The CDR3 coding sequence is TGCGCCAGCAGCCGTACCCTTGGGGGTGGGCCTTACAATGAGCAGTTCTTC. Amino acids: CASSRTLGGGPYNEQFF.

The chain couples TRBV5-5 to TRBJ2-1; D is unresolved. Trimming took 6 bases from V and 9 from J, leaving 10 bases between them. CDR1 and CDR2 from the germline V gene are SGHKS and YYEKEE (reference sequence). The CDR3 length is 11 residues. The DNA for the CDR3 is TGTGCCAGCACAAACTCGGGTGAGCAGTTCTTC. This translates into CASTNSGEQFF. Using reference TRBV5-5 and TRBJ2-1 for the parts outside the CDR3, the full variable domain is DAGVTQSPTHLIKTRGQQVTLRCSPISGHKSVSWYQQVLGQGPQFIFQYYEKEERGRGNFPDRFSARQFPNYSSELNVNALLLGDSALYLCASTNSGEQFFGPGTRLTVL.

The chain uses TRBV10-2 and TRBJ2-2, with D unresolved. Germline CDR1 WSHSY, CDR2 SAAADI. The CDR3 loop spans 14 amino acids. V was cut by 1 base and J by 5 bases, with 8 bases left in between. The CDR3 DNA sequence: TGCGCCAGCAGTGAGTTAGTCACAACCGGGGAGCTGTTTTTT. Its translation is CASSELVTTGELFF.

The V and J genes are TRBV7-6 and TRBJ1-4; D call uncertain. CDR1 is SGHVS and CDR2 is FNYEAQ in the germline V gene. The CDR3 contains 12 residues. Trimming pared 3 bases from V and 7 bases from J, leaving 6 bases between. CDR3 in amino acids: CASSFQFEKLFF. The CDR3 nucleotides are TGTGCCAGCAGCTTCCAGTTTGAAAAACTGTTTTTT.

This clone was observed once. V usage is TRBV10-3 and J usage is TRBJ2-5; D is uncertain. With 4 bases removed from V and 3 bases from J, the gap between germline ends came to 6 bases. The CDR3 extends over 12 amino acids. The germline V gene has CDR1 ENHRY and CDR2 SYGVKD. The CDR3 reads CAISGREETQYF. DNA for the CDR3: TGTGCCATCAGTGGCCGGGAAGAGACCCAGTACTTC.

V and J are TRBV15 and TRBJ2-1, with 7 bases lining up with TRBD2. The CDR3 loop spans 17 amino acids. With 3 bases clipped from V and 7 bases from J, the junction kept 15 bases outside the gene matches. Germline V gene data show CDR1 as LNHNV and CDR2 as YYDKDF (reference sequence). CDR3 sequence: CATSSRSEAGVRNEQFF. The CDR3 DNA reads TGTGCCACCAGCAGCCGTAGCGAGGCGGGAGTTCGTAATGAGCAGTTCTTC. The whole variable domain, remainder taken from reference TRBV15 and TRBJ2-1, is DAMVIQNPRYQVTQFGKPVTLSCSQTLNHNVMYWYQQKSSQAPKLLFHYYDKDFNNEADTPDNFQSRRPNTSFCFLDIRSPGLGDTAMYLCATSSRSEAGVRNEQFFGPGTRLTVL.

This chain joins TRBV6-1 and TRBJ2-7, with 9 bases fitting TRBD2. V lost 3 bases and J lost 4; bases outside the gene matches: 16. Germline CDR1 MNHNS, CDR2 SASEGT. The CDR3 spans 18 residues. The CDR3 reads CASSDRLAAPEIFYEQYF. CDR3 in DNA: TGTGCCAGCAGTGATAGACTAGCGGCCCCAGAAATTTTTTACGAGCAGTACTTC.

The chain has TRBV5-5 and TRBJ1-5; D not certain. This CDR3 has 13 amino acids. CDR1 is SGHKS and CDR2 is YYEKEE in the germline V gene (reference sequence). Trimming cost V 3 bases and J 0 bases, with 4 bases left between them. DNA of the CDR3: TGTGCCAGCAGCTCCAATAGCAATCAGCCCCAGCATTTT. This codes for CASSSNSNQPQHF.

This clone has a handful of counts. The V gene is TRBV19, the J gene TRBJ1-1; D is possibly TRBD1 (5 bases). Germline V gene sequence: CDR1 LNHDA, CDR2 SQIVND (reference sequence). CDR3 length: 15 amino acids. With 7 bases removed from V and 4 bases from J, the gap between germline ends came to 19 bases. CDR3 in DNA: TGTGCCAGTACCTTACCCCGCACGGGGCTCACTGAAGCTTTCTTT. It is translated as CASTLPRTGLTEAFF.

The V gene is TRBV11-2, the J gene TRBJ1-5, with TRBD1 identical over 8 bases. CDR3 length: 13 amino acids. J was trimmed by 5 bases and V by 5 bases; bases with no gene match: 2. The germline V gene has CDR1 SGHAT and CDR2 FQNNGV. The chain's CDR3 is CASSLTGDQPQHF. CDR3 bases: TGTGCCAGCAGCCTGACAGGGGATCAGCCCCAGCATTTT.

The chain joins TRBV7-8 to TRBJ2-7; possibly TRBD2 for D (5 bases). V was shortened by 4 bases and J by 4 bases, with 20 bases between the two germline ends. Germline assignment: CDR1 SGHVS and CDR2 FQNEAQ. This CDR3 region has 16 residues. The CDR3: CASSSKVGLIFYEQYF. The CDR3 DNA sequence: TGTGCCAGCAGCTCTAAAGTCGGACTTATTTTTTACGAGCAGTACTTC.

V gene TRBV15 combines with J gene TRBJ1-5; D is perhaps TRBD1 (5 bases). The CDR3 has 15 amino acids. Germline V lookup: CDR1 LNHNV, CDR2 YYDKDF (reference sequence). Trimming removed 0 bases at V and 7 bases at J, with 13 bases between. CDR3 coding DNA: TGTGCCACCAGCAGAGATGCTGGGGGAGGGCAGCCCCAGCATTTT. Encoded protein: CATSRDAGGGQPQHF.

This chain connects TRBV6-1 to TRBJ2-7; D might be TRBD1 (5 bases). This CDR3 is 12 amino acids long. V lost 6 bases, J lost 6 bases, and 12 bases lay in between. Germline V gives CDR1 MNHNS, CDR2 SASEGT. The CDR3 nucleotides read TGTGCCAGCAGGGCAGGGTCGGGCGAGCAGTACTTC. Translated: CASRAGSGEQYF.

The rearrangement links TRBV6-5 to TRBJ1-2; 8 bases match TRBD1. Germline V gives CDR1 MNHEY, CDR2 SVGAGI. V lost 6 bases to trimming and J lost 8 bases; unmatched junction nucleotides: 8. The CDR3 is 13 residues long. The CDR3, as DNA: TGTGCCAGCAGAATACAGGGGGTCGGGGGCTACACCTTC. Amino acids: CASRIQGVGGYTF.

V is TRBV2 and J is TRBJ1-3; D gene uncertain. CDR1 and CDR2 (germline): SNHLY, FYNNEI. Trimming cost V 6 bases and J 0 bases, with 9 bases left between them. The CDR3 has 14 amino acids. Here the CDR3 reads CASSPGSSGNTIYF. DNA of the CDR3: TGTGCCAGCAGCCCGGGGAGCTCTGGAAACACCATATATTTT.

CDR3 region: CASSYYGGPNTGELFF. The CDR3 nucleotides are TGTGCCAGCAGTTACTACGGGGGACCGAACACCGGGGAGCTGTTTTTT. This chain connects TRBV5-6 to TRBJ2-2; perhaps TRBD2 as D (6 bases). The CDR3 has 16 residues. Germline V lookup: CDR1 SGHDT, CDR2 YYEEEE. Trimming removed 5 bases from V and 0 bases from J, with 14 bases in between.

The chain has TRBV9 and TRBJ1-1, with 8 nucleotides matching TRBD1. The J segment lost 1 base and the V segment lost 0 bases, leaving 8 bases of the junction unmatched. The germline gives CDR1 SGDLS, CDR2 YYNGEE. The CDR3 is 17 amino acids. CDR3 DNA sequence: TGTGCCAGCAGCGTAGGAATTTCGGACAGGGCGAACACTGAAGCTTTCTTT. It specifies CASSVGISDRANTEAFF.

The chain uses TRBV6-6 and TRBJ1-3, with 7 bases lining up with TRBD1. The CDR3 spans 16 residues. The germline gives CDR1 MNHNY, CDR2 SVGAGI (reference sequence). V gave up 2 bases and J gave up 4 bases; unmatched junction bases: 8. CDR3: CASSYTGEGYGNTIYF. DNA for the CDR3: TGTGCCAGCAGTTACACAGGGGAAGGTTACGGAAACACCATATATTTT.

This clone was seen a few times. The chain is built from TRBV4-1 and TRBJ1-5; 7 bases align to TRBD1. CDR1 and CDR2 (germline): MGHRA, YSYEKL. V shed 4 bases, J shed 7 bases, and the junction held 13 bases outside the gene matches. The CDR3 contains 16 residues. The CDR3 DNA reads TGCGCCAGCAGCCGCTTAATTACAGGGGAGGAACAGCCCCAGCATTTT. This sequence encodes CASSRLITGEEQPQHF.

The CDR3 DNA reads TGTGCCAGCAGTCCTGGAGGACTAGAGTCCAATGAGCAGTTCTTC. Residues: CASSPGGLESNEQFF. This rearrangement joins TRBV6-5 to TRBJ2-1; 7 bases align to TRBD2. Germline V lookup: CDR1 MNHEY, CDR2 SVGAGI. The CDR3 spans 15 residues. Trimming took 5 bases from V and 6 from J; bases not matched to a gene: 10.

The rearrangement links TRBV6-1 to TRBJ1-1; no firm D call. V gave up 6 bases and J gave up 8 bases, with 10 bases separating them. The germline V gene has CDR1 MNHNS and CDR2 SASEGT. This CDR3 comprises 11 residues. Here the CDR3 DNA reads TGTGCCAGCAGCCATAGGTCCGAAGCTTTCTTT. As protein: CASSHRSEAFF.